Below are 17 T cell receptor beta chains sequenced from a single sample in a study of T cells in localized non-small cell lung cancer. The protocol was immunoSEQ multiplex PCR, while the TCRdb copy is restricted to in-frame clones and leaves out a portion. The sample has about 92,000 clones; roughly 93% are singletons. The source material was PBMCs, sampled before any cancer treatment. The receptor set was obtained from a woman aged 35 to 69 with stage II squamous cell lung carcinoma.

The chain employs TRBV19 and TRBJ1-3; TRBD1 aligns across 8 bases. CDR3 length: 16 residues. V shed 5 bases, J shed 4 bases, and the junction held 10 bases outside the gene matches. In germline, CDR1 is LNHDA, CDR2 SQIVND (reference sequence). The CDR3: CASSLRPRDRGNTIYF. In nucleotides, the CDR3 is TGTGCCAGTAGTCTACGCCCTCGGGACAGGGGAAACACCATATATTTT.

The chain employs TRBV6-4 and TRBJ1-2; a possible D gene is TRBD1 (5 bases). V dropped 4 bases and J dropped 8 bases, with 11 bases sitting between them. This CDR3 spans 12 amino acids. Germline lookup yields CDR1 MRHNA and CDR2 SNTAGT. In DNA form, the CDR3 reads TGTGCCAGCAGTGCGGGACTTGGGGGCTACACCTTC. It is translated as CASSAGLGGYTF.

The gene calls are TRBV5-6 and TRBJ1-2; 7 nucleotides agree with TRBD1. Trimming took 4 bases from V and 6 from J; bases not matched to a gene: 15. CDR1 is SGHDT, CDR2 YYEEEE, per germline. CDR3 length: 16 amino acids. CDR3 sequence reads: CASSDVLTGRRDGYTF. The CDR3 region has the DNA TGTGCCAGCAGCGACGTCTTGACAGGGCGAAGAGATGGCTACACCTTC. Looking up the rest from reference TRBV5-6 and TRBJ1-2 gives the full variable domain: DAGVTQSPTHLIKTRGQQVTLRCSPKSGHDTVSWYQQALGQGPQFIFQYYEEEERQRGNFPDRFSGHQFPNYSSELNVNALLLGDSALYLCASSDVLTGRRDGYTFGSGTRLTVV.

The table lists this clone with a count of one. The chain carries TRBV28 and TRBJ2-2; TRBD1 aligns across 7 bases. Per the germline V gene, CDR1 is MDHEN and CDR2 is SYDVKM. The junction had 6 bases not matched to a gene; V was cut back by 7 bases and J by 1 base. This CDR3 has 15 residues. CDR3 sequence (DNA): TGTGCCAGCACCGACAGGGCGCAGAACACCGGGGAGCTGTTTTTT. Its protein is CASTDRAQNTGELFF.

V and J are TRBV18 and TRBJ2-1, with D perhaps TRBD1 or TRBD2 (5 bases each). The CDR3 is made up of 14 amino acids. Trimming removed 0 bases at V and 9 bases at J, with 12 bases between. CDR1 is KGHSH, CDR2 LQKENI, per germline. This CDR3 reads CASSPPGRATEQFF. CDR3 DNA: TGTGCCAGCTCACCACCGGGGCGGGCCACTGAGCAGTTCTTC. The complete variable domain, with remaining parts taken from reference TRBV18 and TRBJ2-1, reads NAGVMQNPRHLVRRRGQEARLRCSPMKGHSHVYWYRQLPEEGLKFMVYLQKENIIDESGMPKERFSAEFPKEGPSILRIQQVVRGDSAAYFCASSPPGRATEQFFGPGTRLTVL.

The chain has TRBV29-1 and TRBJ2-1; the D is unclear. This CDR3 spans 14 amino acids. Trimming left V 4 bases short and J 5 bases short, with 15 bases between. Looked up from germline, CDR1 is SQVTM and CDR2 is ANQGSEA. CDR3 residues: CSVVSPPKDNEQFF. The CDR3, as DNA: TGCAGCGTTGTTTCGCCGCCCAAGGACAATGAGCAGTTCTTC.

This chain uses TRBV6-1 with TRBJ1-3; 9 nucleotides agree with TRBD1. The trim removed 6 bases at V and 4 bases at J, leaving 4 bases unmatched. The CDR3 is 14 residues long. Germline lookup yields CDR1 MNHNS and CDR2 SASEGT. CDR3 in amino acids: CASRQTGGGNTIYF. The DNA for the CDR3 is TGTGCCAGCAGACAGACAGGGGGAGGAAACACCATATATTTT.

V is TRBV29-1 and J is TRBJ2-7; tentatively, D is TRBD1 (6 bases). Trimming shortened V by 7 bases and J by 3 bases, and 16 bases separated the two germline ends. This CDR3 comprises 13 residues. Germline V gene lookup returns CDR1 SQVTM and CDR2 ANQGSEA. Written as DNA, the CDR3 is TGCAGCGCGCAACAGGGACCCAACTACGAGCAGTACTTC. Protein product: CSAQQGPNYEQYF.

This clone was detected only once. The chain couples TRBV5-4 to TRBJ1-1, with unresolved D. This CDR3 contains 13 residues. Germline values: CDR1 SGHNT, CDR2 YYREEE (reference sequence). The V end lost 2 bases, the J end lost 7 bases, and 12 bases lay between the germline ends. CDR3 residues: CASSFPNTFEAFF. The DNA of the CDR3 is TGTGCCAGCAGCTTTCCCAACACCTTTGAAGCTTTCTTT.

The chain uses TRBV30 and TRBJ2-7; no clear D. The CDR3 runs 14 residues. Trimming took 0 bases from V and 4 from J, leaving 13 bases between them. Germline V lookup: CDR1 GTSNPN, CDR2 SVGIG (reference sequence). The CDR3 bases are TGTGCCTGGAGTGTACTGGTCGGACGGTACGAGCAGTACTTC. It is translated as CAWSVLVGRYEQYF.

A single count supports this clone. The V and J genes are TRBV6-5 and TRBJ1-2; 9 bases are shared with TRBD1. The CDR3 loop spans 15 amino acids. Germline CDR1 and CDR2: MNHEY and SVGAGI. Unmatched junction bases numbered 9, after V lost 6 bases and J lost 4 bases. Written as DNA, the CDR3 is TGTGCCAGCAGGCTTCCTGGGACAGGGAGCTATGGCTACACCTTC. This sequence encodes CASRLPGTGSYGYTF.

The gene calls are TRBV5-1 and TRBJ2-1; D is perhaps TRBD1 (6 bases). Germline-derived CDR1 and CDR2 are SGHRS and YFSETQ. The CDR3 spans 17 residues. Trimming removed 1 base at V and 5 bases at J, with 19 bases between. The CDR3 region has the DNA TGCGCCAGCAGCTTGCCCCACAGGGAGTTCCTCAACAATGAGCAGTTCTTC. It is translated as CASSLPHREFLNNEQFF.

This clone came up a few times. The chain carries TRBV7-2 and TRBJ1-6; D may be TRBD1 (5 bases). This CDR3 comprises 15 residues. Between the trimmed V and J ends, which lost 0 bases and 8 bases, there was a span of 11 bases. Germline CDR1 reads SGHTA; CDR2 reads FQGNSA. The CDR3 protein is CASSLARERHSPLHF. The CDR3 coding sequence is TGTGCCAGCAGCTTAGCCAGGGAACGACATTCACCCCTCCACTTT.

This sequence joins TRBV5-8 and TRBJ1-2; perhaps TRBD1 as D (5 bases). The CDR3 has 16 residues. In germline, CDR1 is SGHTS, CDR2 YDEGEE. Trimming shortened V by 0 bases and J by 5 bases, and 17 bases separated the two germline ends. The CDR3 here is CASSLVSWDGIYGYTF. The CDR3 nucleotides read TGTGCCAGCAGCTTGGTCTCTTGGGACGGAATATATGGCTACACCTTC.

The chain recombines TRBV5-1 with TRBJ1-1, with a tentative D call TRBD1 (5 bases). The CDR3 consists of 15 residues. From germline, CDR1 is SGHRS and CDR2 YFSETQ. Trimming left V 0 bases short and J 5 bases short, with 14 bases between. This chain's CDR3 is CASSLETAWGTEAFF. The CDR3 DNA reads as TGCGCCAGCAGCTTGGAGACAGCATGGGGAACTGAAGCTTTCTTT.

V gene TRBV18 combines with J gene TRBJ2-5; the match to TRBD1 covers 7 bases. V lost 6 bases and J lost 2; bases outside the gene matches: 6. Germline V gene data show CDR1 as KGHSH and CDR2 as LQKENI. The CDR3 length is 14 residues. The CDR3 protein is CASSLTGSQETQYF. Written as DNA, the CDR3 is TGTGCCAGCTCTTTGACAGGGTCACAAGAGACCCAGTACTTC.

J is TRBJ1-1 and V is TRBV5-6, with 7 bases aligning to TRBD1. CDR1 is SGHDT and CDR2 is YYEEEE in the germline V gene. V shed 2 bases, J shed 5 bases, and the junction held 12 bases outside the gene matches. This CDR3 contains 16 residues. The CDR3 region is CASSFMLPGGRTEAFF. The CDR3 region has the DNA TGTGCCAGCAGCTTTATGCTGCCAGGGGGAAGGACTGAAGCTTTCTTT.